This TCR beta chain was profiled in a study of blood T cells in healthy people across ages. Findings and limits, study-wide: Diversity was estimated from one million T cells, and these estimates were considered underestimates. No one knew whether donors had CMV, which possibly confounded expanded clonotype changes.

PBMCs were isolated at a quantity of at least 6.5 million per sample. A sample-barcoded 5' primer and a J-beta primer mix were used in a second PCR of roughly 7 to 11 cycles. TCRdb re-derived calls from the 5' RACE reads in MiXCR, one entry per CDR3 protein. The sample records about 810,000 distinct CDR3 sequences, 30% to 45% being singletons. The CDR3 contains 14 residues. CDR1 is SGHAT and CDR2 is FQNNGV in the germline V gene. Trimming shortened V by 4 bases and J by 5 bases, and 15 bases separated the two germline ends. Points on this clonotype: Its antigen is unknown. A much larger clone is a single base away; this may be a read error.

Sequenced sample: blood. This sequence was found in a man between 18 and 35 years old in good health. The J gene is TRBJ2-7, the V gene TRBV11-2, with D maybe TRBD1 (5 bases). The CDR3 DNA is TGTGCCAGCAGCTACGCAAGGGGATCCGACGAGCAGTACTTC. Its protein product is CASSYARGSDEQYF.